This T cell receptor beta chain was captured in a study of CD8 T cells in ankylosing spondylitis (dated by TCRdb to 2015 to 2018). Context from the whole study: The study profiled T cell receptor beta repertoires in healthy donors and ankylosing spondylitis patients to find disease-linked TCR variants. The full study cohort was made up of 25 to 30 ankylosing spondylitis patients and fewer than 120 healthy donors. Samples of peripheral blood were taken, and for ankylosing spondylitis patients, synovial fluid was collected as well. Points the paper makes about the study in general: According to the report, matched synovial fluid samples from ankylosing spondylitis patients were significantly enriched for the disease-linked clones. The disease-linked clones showed a CD8+ phenotype and occurred at relatively low frequencies in peripheral blood. Blood from ankylosing spondylitis patients appeared to be characterized by a TCR beta motif made up of several highly homologous amino acid variants. Some of the motif variants had been reported before in the synovial fluid and blood of reactive arthritis patients, a finding that suggests common disease-initiation mechanisms.

In its sample, this clonotype was seen a few times. There is no known antigen for this receptor. No qualities accompany the bases; no much larger clone lies one base away. CDR3 length: 18 amino acids, cysteine to phenylalanine. Of all the DNA, just the CDR3 is kept, 54 bases in frame from base 1. CDR1 MNHEY and CDR2 SVGEGT were looked up in the germline V gene. The sample was run on an Illumina HiSeq 2500. TCR beta libraries were prepared by quantitative 5'-RACE with molecular barcodes. In the authors' own workflow: Disease-linked TCR variants were identified with a new computational method built on a probabilistic model of VDJ rearrangement. TCRdb trimmed public reads at Q25 via fastp, called clones via MiXCR and kept in-frame beta chains. Under each unique CDR3 protein, matching rows form one entry showing the most common genes and DNA. V and J calls and clone size were set by TCRdb, not the authors. A total of more than 650,000 distinct CDR3 sequences appear in this sample, 12% of them only once. In total, the top ten clones hold more than 0.5% of the sample.

The chain employs TRBV6-2 or TRBV6-3 and TRBJ1-5; perhaps TRBD1 is the D gene, with 5 bases matching. The clonotype originates from a male donor with ankylosing spondylitis. Material: blood, either unsorted or a sorted T cell fraction (not recorded which). This receptor has the CDR3 CATEASDRRWSYNQPQHF. DNA sequence: TGTGCTACTGAAGCTTCCGACAGACGGTGGTCCTACAATCAGCCCCAGCATTTT.